A single sample is the source of the 3 T cell receptor beta chains below, sequenced in a study of shared clonotypes between healthy human individuals. Here immunoSEQ multiplex PCR was the method, and the copy in TCRdb shows in-frame clones only, minus some. Found here are 850,000 to 1,200,000 clones, around 76% of them singletons; the top ten hold around 1.5%. Sequenced material: memory CD4+ T cells sorted from blood. Subset: CD45RA-negative fraction. These receptors all stem from a man in his late teens or twenties in good health.

This chain's CDR3 is CAISGGTGALDTQYF. CDR3 DNA: TGTGCCATCAGTGGAGGGACAGGGGCCCTCGATACGCAGTATTTT. This chain links TRBV10-3 with TRBJ2-3, with TRBD1 matching over 10 bases. V lost 4 bases, J lost 6 bases, and 7 bases stayed unmatched. In germline, CDR1 is ENHRY, CDR2 SYGVKD. This CDR3 has 15 amino acids.

The rearrangement links TRBV6-1 to TRBJ1-1; 8 bases align to TRBD1. The CDR3 spans 13 residues. Germline V gene data show CDR1 as MNHNS and CDR2 as SASEGT. V was pared by 8 bases and J by 1 base, with 3 bases of the junction left unmatched. The CDR3 nucleotides are TGTGCCAGCTGGACAGGGCGGAACACTGAAGCTTTCTTT. Its translation is CASWTGRNTEAFF.

The chain employs TRBV18 and TRBJ1-2, with D possibly TRBD1 on 6 matching bases. This CDR3 comprises 14 residues. Germline CDR1 KGHSH, CDR2 LQKENI. Trimming left V 0 bases short and J 8 bases short, with 13 bases between. CDR3 protein: CASSPPEGGHGYTF. The CDR3 DNA reads as TGTGCCAGCTCACCACCGGAGGGGGGGCACGGCTACACCTTC.